The 29 T cell receptor beta chains listed next were all sequenced from one sample in a study of blood T cell repertoires in COVID-19. Data came from immunoSEQ multiplex PCR; TCRdb stores just in-frame clones and leaves some out. Altogether tens of thousands of clones are present, more than 75% being singletons, with the ten largest covering around 6.6%. Sequencing input: peripheral blood. The receptor source for this set is a man in his 60s with acute or convalescent COVID-19.

The chain is built from TRBV27 and TRBJ2-5; TRBD1 aligns across 9 bases. Germline V gene lookup returns CDR1 MNHEY and CDR2 SMNVEV (reference sequence). This CDR3 spans 15 amino acids. The V gene end was trimmed by 8 bases and the J gene end by 2 bases; junction bases not matched to a gene: 9. The CDR3 is CASGPTGGRQETQYF. The DNA for the CDR3 is TGTGCCAGCGGGCCGACAGGGGGGAGGCAAGAGACCCAGTACTTC.

The chain recombines TRBV7-9 with TRBJ1-2; 7 nucleotides agree with TRBD1. V shed 5 bases, J shed 7 bases, and the junction held 4 bases outside the gene matches. The CDR3 length is 12 residues. Germline CDR1 reads SEHNR; CDR2 reads FQNEAQ (reference sequence). CDR3 in DNA: TGTGCCAGCAGCCATACAGGGGCTGGCTACACCTTC. Residues: CASSHTGAGYTF.

This chain joins TRBV7-2 and TRBJ1-6, with no clear D. The CDR3 covers 15 residues. Trimming cost V 1 base and J 0 bases, with 4 bases left between them. CDR1 SGHTA and CDR2 FQGNSA come from the germline V gene. CDR3 sequence (DNA): TGTGCCAGCAGCTTAGGGAGCTCCTATAATTCACCCCTCCACTTT. It yields the protein CASSLGSSYNSPLHF.

The CDR3 DNA is TGTGCCAGTAGTTCCCAGGGGGCAAACTATGGCTACACCTTC. This translates into CASSSQGANYGYTF. The chain has TRBV19 and TRBJ1-2; 8 nucleotides agree with TRBD1. The germline V gene has CDR1 LNHDA and CDR2 SQIVND (reference sequence). The CDR3 runs 14 residues. The junction had 4 bases not matched to a gene; V was cut back by 5 bases and J by 2 bases.

This rearrangement joins TRBV6-2 or TRBV6-3 to TRBJ2-7, with no clear D. This CDR3 is 13 amino acids long. V was shortened by 4 bases and J by 4 bases, with 11 bases between the two germline ends. Per the germline V gene, CDR1 is MNHEY and CDR2 is SVGEGT. CDR3: CASSLQILYEQYF. The CDR3 nucleotides are TGTGCCAGCAGTTTACAGATTTTATACGAGCAGTACTTC.

This clone was seen more than once but under ten times. This chain uses TRBV10-2 with TRBJ1-1; TRBD1 is a possible D gene (6 bases). The CDR3 sequence is 15 residues long. Germline V gene sequence: CDR1 WSHSY, CDR2 SAAADI. The germline V and J ends were trimmed by 2 bases and 4 bases, with 14 bases remaining between them. The CDR3, as DNA: TGCGCCAGCAGTGAGAGGGGGGGGCCAGGCACTGAAGCTTTCTTT. This sequence encodes CASSERGGPGTEAFF.

J is TRBJ2-7 and V is TRBV2, with 11 bases aligning to TRBD2. The CDR3 has 15 amino acids. After removal of 2 bases from V and 0 bases from J, the junction contained 0 bases not matched to a gene. Germline V gene data show CDR1 as SNHLY and CDR2 as FYNNEI. DNA of the CDR3: TGTGCCAGCAGTGAAACTAGCGGGAGCTCCTACGAGCAGTACTTC. Translated: CASSETSGSSYEQYF.

This clone is a singleton in its sample. The genes are TRBV11-2 and TRBJ1-2; TRBD1 is a possible D gene (5 bases). Germline V lookup: CDR1 SGHAT, CDR2 FQNNGV. Trimming shortened V by 4 bases and J by 4 bases, and 22 bases separated the two germline ends. CDR3 length equals 17 residues. CDR3 in amino acids: CASSSSRDPGGVYGYTF. The CDR3 DNA sequence: TGTGCCAGCAGCTCAAGCCGGGACCCCGGGGGAGTCTATGGCTACACCTTC. Variable domain in full (rest from reference TRBV11-2 and TRBJ1-2): EAGVAQSPRYKIIEKRQSVAFWCNPISGHATLYWYQQILGQGPKLLIQFQNNGVVDDSQLPKDRFSAERLKGVDSTLKIQPAKLEDSAVYLCASSSSRDPGGVYGYTFGSGTRLTVV.

J is TRBJ2-3 and V is TRBV21-1; the DNA was not compared with TRBD1, the D call given in the table. TRBV21-1 is labeled a pseudogene. The CDR3 consists of 15 residues. This chain's CDR3 is CASSNRQGNTDTQYF. In DNA form, the CDR3 reads TGTGCCAGCAGCAACCGACAGGGTAACACAGATACGCAGTATTTT.

This clone is a singleton in its sample. The rearrangement links TRBV2 to TRBJ1-4; TRBD1 matches 7 bases. The CDR3 loop spans 17 amino acids. CDR1 is SNHLY, CDR2 FYNNEI, per germline. Trimming removed 1 base from V and 0 bases from J; junction bases left unmatched: 5. CDR3 loop: CASSEGQGFATNEKLFF. Written as DNA, the CDR3 is TGTGCCAGCAGTGAAGGACAGGGATTTGCAACTAATGAAAAACTGTTTTTT.

This sequence joins TRBV5-1 and TRBJ2-2; D is perhaps TRBD1 (9 bases). V shed 3 bases and J shed 4 bases, with 19 bases lying between them. This CDR3 spans 17 amino acids. The germline V gene has CDR1 SGHRS and CDR2 YFSETQ. The CDR3 reads CASSSDGQGTSTGELFF. CDR3 nucleotides: TGCGCCAGCAGCTCCGATGGACAGGGGACTAGCACCGGGGAGCTGTTTTTT.

This clone was found a few times. The rearrangement uses TRBV11-2 and TRBJ2-5; D is ambiguous. This CDR3 comprises 12 residues. Germline CDR1 is SGHAT and CDR2 is FQNNGV. Trimming shortened V by 1 base and J by 2 bases, and 2 bases separated the two germline ends. This CDR3 reads CASSLAQETQYF. DNA of the CDR3: TGTGCCAGCAGCTTAGCACAAGAGACCCAGTACTTC.

V usage is TRBV6-2 or TRBV6-3 and J usage is TRBJ2-1, with 7 bases matching TRBD1. CDR1 MNHEY and CDR2 SVGEGT come from the germline V gene. This CDR3 has 13 amino acids. Germline trimming cut 6 bases from V and 10 bases from J; bases unmatched to any gene: 9. CDR3 protein: CASSSHRQGEQFF. CDR3 in DNA: TGTGCCAGCAGCTCTCATAGACAGGGAGAGCAGTTCTTC.

The chain is built from TRBV10-3 and TRBJ2-1, with D possibly matching TRBD2 (5 bases). Germline V gives CDR1 ENHRY, CDR2 SYGVKD. The V gene lost 3 bases and the J gene lost 4 bases, with 13 bases spanning the gap. This CDR3 region has 15 residues. CDR3 DNA sequence: TGTGCCATCAGTGAAGTGAGGGAACTTTACAATGAGCAGTTCTTC. This encodes CAISEVRELYNEQFF.

This clone was counted once. This chain uses TRBV7-8 with TRBJ1-5, with D unclear. The CDR3 runs 12 residues. The V end lost 4 bases, the J end lost 7 bases, and 8 bases lay between the germline ends. CDR1 and CDR2 from the germline V gene are SGHVS and FQNEAQ. CDR3 region: CASSSGKQPQHF. In DNA, the CDR3 is TGTGCCAGCAGCTCCGGGAAACAGCCCCAGCATTTT.

The gene calls are TRBV19 and TRBJ2-5, with 7 positions matching TRBD1. Trimming removed 5 bases from V and 0 bases from J; junction bases left unmatched: 6. CDR3 length: 15 residues. Germline lookup yields CDR1 LNHDA and CDR2 SQIVND (reference sequence). In DNA, the CDR3 is TGTGCCAGTAGTGAGATACAGGGGTACCAAGAGACCCAGTACTTC. This encodes CASSEIQGYQETQYF.

The chain couples TRBV3-1 (or the pseudogene TRBV3-2) to TRBJ1-3; D gene unclear. CDR3 length: 14 residues. Between the trimmed V and J ends, which lost 1 base and 0 bases, there was a span of 4 bases. Per germline, CDR1 LGHDT and CDR2 YNNKEL (reference sequence). The CDR3 sequence is CASSQGASGNTIYF. DNA of the CDR3: TGTGCCAGCAGCCAAGGGGCCTCTGGAAACACCATATATTTT.

This sequence joins TRBV12-5 and TRBJ1-5; D is uncertain. CDR1 is LGHNT, CDR2 FRNRAP, per germline. Trimming cost V 3 bases and J 7 bases, with 22 bases left between them. This CDR3 has 17 residues. Written as DNA, the CDR3 is TGTGCTAGTGGTTTAGCCGCCGGGAGGGCCCTTACCCAGCCCCAGCATTTT. It codes for CASGLAAGRALTQPQHF.

This clone was counted a few times. The V gene is TRBV4-2, the J gene TRBJ2-4; 15 bases fit TRBD2. Germline V gives CDR1 LGHNA, CDR2 YNFKEQ. The CDR3 spans 18 residues. Losses at the gene ends were 3 bases for V and 3 bases for J; bases not matched to a gene: 6. DNA of the CDR3: TGTGCCAGCAGCCAGGGACTAGCGGGGGGTGTAGTCAAAAACATTCAGTACTTC. Amino acids: CASSQGLAGGVVKNIQYF.

The J gene is TRBJ1-1, the V gene TRBV18; TRBD1 matches 7 bases. This CDR3 is 13 amino acids long. J gave up 0 bases and V 8 bases, and 3 bases lay outside the gene matches. Germline loops: CDR1 KGHSH, CDR2 LQKENI. CDR3: CASTTGLNTEAFF. CDR3 nucleotide sequence: TGTGCCAGCACGACAGGGTTGAACACTGAAGCTTTCTTT.

Points on this clone: The same CDR3 also results from other DNA sequences found in this sample. The chain uses TRBV27 and TRBJ2-1, with 8 positions matching TRBD2. This CDR3 has 15 amino acids. The V gene end was trimmed by 2 bases and the J gene end by 2 bases; junction bases not matched to a gene: 2. From germline, CDR1 is MNHEY and CDR2 SMNVEV (reference sequence). CDR3 sequence reads: CASSLAGGPYNEQFF. In nucleotides, the CDR3 is TGTGCCAGCAGTTTAGCGGGGGGACCCTACAATGAGCAGTTCTTC.

This sequence joins TRBV20-1 and TRBJ1-5; maybe TRBD1 (6 bases). This CDR3 is built from 15 residues. Germline CDR1 is DFQATT and CDR2 is SNEGSKA (reference sequence). V was shortened by 3 bases and J by 3 bases, with 15 bases between the two germline ends. CDR3: CSASKPGVANQPQHF. Written as DNA, the CDR3 is TGCAGTGCTAGTAAGCCAGGGGTGGCCAATCAGCCCCAGCATTTT.

This clone was counted once. The chain carries TRBV9 and TRBJ2-5; D remains ambiguous. This CDR3 has 12 amino acids. V dropped 0 bases and J dropped 4 bases, with 4 bases sitting between them. Germline V gene sequence: CDR1 SGDLS, CDR2 YYNGEE. The CDR3 here is CASSVGGETQYF. Written as DNA, the CDR3 is TGTGCCAGCAGCGTAGGAGGAGAGACCCAGTACTTC. The complete variable domain, with remaining parts taken from reference TRBV9 and TRBJ2-5, reads DSGVTQTPKHLITATGQRVTLRCSPRSGDLSVYWYQQSLDQGLQFLIQYYNGEERAKGNILERFSAQQFPDLHSELNLSSLELGDSALYFCASSVGGETQYFGPGTRLLVL.

This rearrangement joins TRBV5-8 to TRBJ2-2; 8 nucleotides agree with TRBD1. Germline V CDR1 and CDR2: SGHTS, YDEGEE. The CDR3 consists of 15 residues. V lost 4 bases and J lost 5; bases outside the gene matches: 7. DNA for the CDR3: TGTGCCAGCAGCCCACTCGACAGGGGAACCGGGGAGCTGTTTTTT. It translates to CASSPLDRGTGELFF.

The chain has TRBV19 and TRBJ2-2; no definite D call. CDR3 size: 14 residues. Trimming removed 4 bases at V and 1 base at J, with 7 bases between. Germline values: CDR1 LNHDA, CDR2 SQIVND (reference sequence). CDR3 DNA: TGTGCCAGTAGTAGCGGCTGGAACACCGGGGAGCTGTTTTTT. Its translation is CASSSGWNTGELFF.

This sequence joins TRBV15 and TRBJ1-1; D not certain. Trimming cost V 0 bases and J 5 bases, with 16 bases left between them. Germline V lookup: CDR1 LNHNV, CDR2 YYDKDF (reference sequence). The CDR3 spans 16 residues. Here the CDR3 DNA reads TGTGCCACCAGCAGAGAGTGGAGGGCGGGGAGTACTGAAGCTTTCTTT. Its translation is CATSREWRAGSTEAFF. Drawing the rest from reference TRBV15 and TRBJ1-1, the complete variable domain is DAMVIQNPRYQVTQFGKPVTLSCSQTLNHNVMYWYQQKSSQAPKLLFHYYDKDFNNEADTPDNFQSRRPNTSFCFLDIRSPGLGDTAMYLCATSREWRAGSTEAFFGQGTRLTVV.

The chain employs TRBV11-2 and TRBJ2-1, with D perhaps matching TRBD2 (6 bases). This CDR3 is 17 amino acids long. Germline V gives CDR1 SGHAT, CDR2 FQNNGV. Trimming cost V 0 bases and J 6 bases, with 18 bases left between them. CDR3 in amino acids: CASSLEGAGPGVNEQFF. Written as DNA, the CDR3 is TGTGCCAGCAGCTTAGAGGGCGCGGGGCCCGGGGTCAATGAGCAGTTCTTC.

The J gene is TRBJ2-7, the V gene TRBV28; 8 nucleotides line up with TRBD1. The V segment lost 3 bases and the J segment 0 bases; nucleotides outside the gene matches: 13. The CDR3 consists of 18 residues. CDR1 is MDHEN and CDR2 is SYDVKM in the germline V gene. The CDR3 DNA is TGTGCCAGCAGTTTTCCCGGGGGACAGGCCTACTTCTCCTACGAGCAGTACTTC. Translated: CASSFPGGQAYFSYEQYF.

The gene calls are TRBV7-7 and TRBJ2-5; D call uncertain. CDR3 length equals 14 residues. V was pared by 5 bases and J by 1 base, with 11 bases between. Per the germline V gene, CDR1 is SSHAT and CDR2 is FNYEAQ (reference sequence). The CDR3 reads CASSLAWAQETQYF. CDR3 DNA sequence: TGTGCCAGCAGCCTCGCTTGGGCCCAAGAGACCCAGTACTTC. The complete variable domain, with remaining parts taken from reference TRBV7-7 and TRBJ2-5, reads GAGVSQSPRYKVTKRGQDVTLRCDPISSHATLYWYQQALGQGPEFLTYFNYEAQPDKSGLPSDRFSAERPEGSISTLTIQRTEQRDSAMYRCASSLAWAQETQYFGPGTRLLVL.